This T cell receptor beta chain was observed in a study of Graves' ophthalmopathy and Graves' hyperthyroidism. Study as a whole: Hyperthyroidism qualified as stable when ophthalmopathy did not develop within 18 months of follow-up. Overall study findings and caveats: The authors also found most expanded thyroid clonotypes above 0.001 frequency in blood. Ophthalmopathy progression was predicted with roughly 68% sensitivity and approximately 79% specificity.

This clonotype was detected ten times or more. Its antigen is as yet unknown. Transcripts of RNA were the source for amplifying TCR beta CDR3 regions. The workflow started with a first-round RT-PCR run with HTBI primers and then moved on to a second-round multiplex PCR. One entry per CDR3 protein, called by TCRdb with MiXCR from the multiplex PCR reads. The sample records 500,000 to 700,000 distinct CDR3 sequences, 35% to 40% being singletons. Eligible hyperthyroidism cases comprised new diagnoses of under 2 months' duration in individuals aged 18 to 65. The specimen sequenced was peripheral blood or thyroid tissue (not recorded which). This clonotype was sampled from an adult man with Graves' hyperthyroidism.

CDR3 protein: CAISDPRTGPHEQYF. CDR3 bases: TGTGCCATCAGTGATCCCCGAACAGGGCCCCACGAGCAGTACTTC. The chain employs TRBV10-3 and TRBJ2-7; TRBD1 is a possible D gene (6 bases). Per germline, CDR1 ENHRY and CDR2 SYGVKD. Trimming pared 3 bases from V and 5 bases from J, leaving 17 bases between. The CDR3 spans 15 residues.